These T cell receptor beta chains were read from a single sample in a study of shared clonotypes between healthy human individuals. This table comes from immunoSEQ multiplex PCR, and its TCRdb copy is limited to in-frame clones, with some not included. The repertoire consists of about 990,000 clones, with approximately 80% occurring once and the leading ten covering 0.6% to 0.75%. The material sequenced was memory CD4+ T cells from PBMCs. These receptors were obtained from a man between 18 and 35 years old in good health. Some clones in this sample may be carry-over from other donors' samples. Each CDR3 is given with its conserved first and last residue. The D gene is left open where the match is weak. Only part of the rows carry a size: once, few, many, or a class if the clone is expanded.

V gene: TRBV6-6; J gene: TRBJ1-1; clone size: -; D gene: -; CDR3 protein: CASSGPLNTEAFF; CDR3 DNA: TGTGCCAGCAGCGGACCCCTGAACACTGAAGCTTTCTTT
V gene: TRBV15; J gene: TRBJ2-2; clone size: -; D gene: -; CDR3 protein: CATSRDPRQGAGELFF; CDR3 DNA: TGTGCCACCAGCAGAGATCCCAGGCAAGGGGCCGGGGAGCTGTTTTTT
V gene: TRBV5-1; J gene: TRBJ1-3; clone size: -; D gene: TRBD1; CDR3 protein: CASSLLGQGMDTIYF; CDR3 DNA: TGCGCCAGCAGCTTGCTGGGACAGGGGATGGACACCATATATTTT
V gene: TRBV30; J gene: TRBJ2-2; clone size: -; D gene: -; CDR3 protein: CAWSVLGVGIGELFF; CDR3 DNA: TGTGCCTGGAGTGTACTCGGGGTGGGGATCGGGGAGCTGTTTTTT
V gene: TRBV6-6; J gene: TRBJ1-3; clone size: -; D gene: TRBD1; CDR3 protein: CASSVRGQVGNTIYF; CDR3 DNA: TGTGCCAGCAGTGTCAGGGGGCAAGTCGGAAACACCATATATTTT
V gene: TRBV28; J gene: TRBJ2-7; clone size: -; D gene: -; CDR3 protein: CASSSPSEFYEQYF; CDR3 DNA: TGTGCCAGCAGTTCCCCCTCCGAGTTTTACGAGCAGTACTTC
V gene: TRBV7-9; J gene: TRBJ2-7; clone size: -; D gene: -; CDR3 protein: CASEPGTQLPYEQYF; CDR3 DNA: TGTGCCAGCGAGCCAGGGACACAACTCCCCTACGAGCAGTACTTC
V gene: TRBV12-5; J gene: TRBJ1-1; clone size: -; D gene: -; CDR3 protein: CASGSSDGEAFF; CDR3 DNA: TGTGCTAGTGGTTCCTCAGACGGTGAAGCTTTCTTT
V gene: TRBV7-2; J gene: TRBJ2-7; clone size: once; D gene: -; CDR3 protein: CASSLDYSGQYF; CDR3 DNA: TGTGCCAGCAGCTTAGACTACAGTGGGCAGTACTTC
V gene: TRBV6-6; J gene: TRBJ1-1; clone size: -; D gene: TRBD1; CDR3 protein: CASSQQTGGNTEAFF; CDR3 DNA: TGTGCCAGCAGTCAACAGACAGGGGGGAACACTGAAGCTTTCTTT
V gene: TRBV2; J gene: TRBJ2-3; clone size: -; D gene: -; CDR3 protein: CATPGPGAGDTQYF; CDR3 DNA: TGTGCCACCCCAGGCCCGGGGGCGGGAGATACGCAGTATTTT
V gene: TRBV18; J gene: TRBJ2-4; clone size: -; D gene: -; CDR3 protein: CASSPREEGAKNIQYF; CDR3 DNA: TGTGCCAGCTCACCTCGCGAGGAAGGGGCCAAAAACATTCAGTACTTC
V gene: TRBV2; J gene: TRBJ1-4; clone size: -; D gene: -; CDR3 protein: CASSLQAVTNEKLFF; CDR3 DNA: TGTGCCAGCAGCCTTCAGGCGGTAACTAATGAAAAACTGTTTTTT
V gene: TRBV29-1; J gene: TRBJ2-1; clone size: -; D gene: -; CDR3 protein: CSVLGHSYNEQFF; CDR3 DNA: TGCAGCGTCCTAGGCCACTCCTACAATGAGCAGTTCTTC
V gene: TRBV6-5; J gene: TRBJ2-3; clone size: -; D gene: -; CDR3 protein: CASSYDWGRTDTQYF; CDR3 DNA: TGTGCCAGCAGTTACGACTGGGGTCGAACAGATACGCAGTATTTT
V gene: TRBV15; J gene: TRBJ2-7; clone size: -; D gene: TRBD2; CDR3 protein: CATSKLAGAYEQYF; CDR3 DNA: TGTGCCACCAGCAAACTAGCGGGAGCCTACGAGCAGTACTTC